This is a list of T cell receptor beta chains from one sample in a study of CD8 T cells in Susac syndrome. One entry per CDR3 protein, called by TCRdb with MiXCR from the immunoSEQ multiplex PCR reads. In the table there are tens of thousands of distinct CDR3 sequences, 93% of which are singletons. Sequenced: CD8+ T cells from PBMCs. Receptors were obtained from a human donor in good health. Each CDR3 is given with its conserved first and last residue. A D gene is named only where the DNA matches it firmly. Not every row has a clone size; where given, it reads once, few, many or a size class.

.,TRBV9,.,TRBJ1-1,TGTGCCAGCAGCGTAGGCGACCGAAGTGAAGCTTTCTTT,CASSVGDRSEAFF
.,TRBV19,.,TRBJ2-7,TGTGCCAGTAGCGCGGGTCTCTCCTACGAGCAGTACTTC,CASSAGLSYEQYF
.,TRBV5-1,.,TRBJ2-3,TGCGCCAGCAGCTTTGACCGCCCTATGGATACGCAGTATTTT,CASSFDRPMDTQYF
.,TRBV1,once,TRBJ2-1,TGCACCAGCAAGCAAATTGGGACAGGTAATTCTTCCTTTGCGCGGGAGCAGTTCTTC,CTSKQIGTGNSSFAREQFF
TRBD2,TRBV6-2/TRBV6-3,.,TRBJ2-3,TGTGCCAGCAGTCCCCGAATAGCGGGAGATAAAGATACGCAGTATTTT,CASSPRIAGDKDTQYF
.,TRBV12-3/TRBV12-4,.,TRBJ1-5,TGTGCCAGCAGTCCGTCGCAGGGCCCCAATCAGCCCCAGCATTTT,CASSPSQGPNQPQHF
.,TRBV20-1,.,TRBJ1-1,TGCAGTGCGGGGGTGGGAATGGAAGCTTTCTTT,CSAGVGMEAFF
.,TRBV12-5,.,TRBJ2-5,TGTGCTAGTGGTTTGTGGGACGCCGAGACCCAGTACTTC,CASGLWDAETQYF
.,TRBV12-3/TRBV12-4,.,TRBJ2-1,TGTGCCAGCAACGCGGGACAGCCGATCAATGAGCAGTTCTTC,CASNAGQPINEQFF
.,TRBV20-1,.,TRBJ2-5,TGCAGTGCTAGACCTCCGGGACCGAAAGAGACCCAGTACTTC,CSARPPGPKETQYF
.,TRBV29-1,.,TRBJ2-3,TGCAGCGTTGATCCGCCTAGCACAGATACGCAGTATTTT,CSVDPPSTDTQYF
.,TRBV7-9,.,TRBJ2-1,TGTGCCAGCAGCTTAGCGCGTTTGGAGGGGCCGAATGAGCAGTTCTTC,CASSLARLEGPNEQFF
TRBD2,TRBV4-1,.,TRBJ2-7,TGCGCCAGCAGCCCGCAGGGGACTAGCCGCCACGAGCAGTACTTC,CASSPQGTSRHEQYF
.,TRBV24-1,.,TRBJ2-7,TGTGCCACCAGTGCTACGGGGTACGAGCAGTACTTC,CATSATGYEQYF
.,TRBV4-1,.,TRBJ2-7,TGCGCCAGCAGCGTAAGTGCAGCTATCTCCTACGAGCAGTACTTC,CASSVSAAISYEQYF
.,TRBV4-2,.,TRBJ2-5,TGTGCCAGCAGCCACCAAGAGACCCAGTACTTC,CASSHQETQYF
TRBD1,TRBV28,.,TRBJ2-7,TGTGCCAGCAGTTTACGGACAGGGGGCGCCTCCTACGAGCAGTACTTC,CASSLRTGGASYEQYF
.,TRBV13,.,TRBJ1-1,TGTGCCAGCAGCTTTGAGGAACGCACTGAAGCTTTCTTT,CASSFEERTEAFF
.,TRBV27,.,TRBJ2-1,TGTGCCAGCAGTTCCGGGCCATACAATGAGCAGTTCTTC,CASSSGPYNEQFF
.,TRBV7-6,once,TRBJ2-2,TGTGCCAGCAGCTTTGAGCCGACCCACACCGGGGAGCTGTTTTTT,CASSFEPTHTGELFF
.,TRBV29-1,.,TRBJ1-1,TGCAGCGTTGTTCAGGGCGGTGAAGCTTTCTTT,CSVVQGGEAFF